Each of the 27 T cell receptor beta chains below was sequenced from the same sample in a study of OX40 agonist ivuxolimab in advanced cancers. Sequencing was performed with immunoSEQ multiplex PCR; in TCRdb, only in-frame clones are kept and a portion is missing. Among fewer than 70,000 clones listed, about 89% were seen once. Source: CD4+ or CD8+ T cells sorted from blood, taken in a trial of the OX40 agonist ivuxolimab. The receptors shown here come from an adult with an advanced solid tumor such as melanoma, head and neck, liver or kidney cancer.

In this sample, this clone turned up once. The chain has TRBV5-1 and TRBJ2-3; D unresolved. In germline, CDR1 is SGHRS, CDR2 YFSETQ. The CDR3 sequence is 14 residues long. V was shortened by 5 bases and J by 0 bases, with 10 bases between the two germline ends. CDR3 amino acids: CASRTAGSTDTQYF. The CDR3 bases are TGCGCCAGCAGGACGGCCGGAAGCACAGATACGCAGTATTTT. The full variable domain, completed using reference TRBV5-1 and TRBJ2-3, is KAGVTQTPRYLIKTRGQQVTLSCSPISGHRSVSWYQQTPGQGLQFLFEYFSETQRNKGNFPGRFSGRQFSNSRSEMNVSTLELGDSALYLCASRTAGSTDTQYFGPGTRLTVL.

This clone was recorded a few times. This chain uses TRBV2 with TRBJ1-5; no definite D call. The V gene's germline CDR1 is SNHLY and CDR2 FYNNEI. The V gene lost 8 bases and the J gene lost 9 bases, with 14 bases spanning the gap. This CDR3 contains 12 residues. Here the CDR3 DNA reads TGTGCCAGCGCCGGCAGCCAAGGGCCCCAGCATTTT. It is translated as CASAGSQGPQHF. The variable domain in full, completed from reference TRBV2 and TRBJ1-5, reads EPEVTQTPSHQVTQMGQEVILRCVPISNHLYFYWYRQILGQKVEFLVSFYNNEISEKSEIFDDQFSVERPDGSNFTLKIRSTKLEDSAMYFCASAGSQGPQHFGDGTRLSIL.

J is TRBJ1-3 and V is TRBV5-6; D not resolved. Germline assignment: CDR1 SGHDT and CDR2 YYEEEE. The V gene lost 2 bases and the J gene lost 0 bases, with 9 bases spanning the gap. This CDR3 is built from 15 residues. Here the CDR3 reads CASSFRGNSGNTIYF. In DNA form, the CDR3 reads TGTGCCAGCAGCTTTCGAGGTAACTCTGGAAACACCATATATTTT.

This clone was detected only once. The chain couples TRBV18 to TRBJ1-1, with 10 nucleotides matching TRBD1. The CDR3 has 14 amino acids. V trimming: 5 bases; J trimming: 6 bases; junction bases outside the gene matches: 6. Germline assignment: CDR1 KGHSH and CDR2 LQKENI. This CDR3 is CASSSGTGAAEAFF. The CDR3 nucleotides read TGTGCCAGCTCATCCGGGACAGGGGCCGCTGAAGCTTTCTTT.

The chain recombines TRBV6-5 with TRBJ1-1; D gene uncertain. CDR1 is MNHEY and CDR2 is SVGAGI in the germline V gene. This CDR3 is 11 amino acids long. Trimming removed 7 bases from V and 5 bases from J, with 8 bases in between. CDR3 DNA sequence: TGTGCCAGCACCTACGGGACTGAAGCTTTCTTT. Its translation: CASTYGTEAFF.

The chain uses TRBV9 and TRBJ2-7; the match to TRBD2 covers 9 bases. This CDR3 is built from 16 residues. CDR1 and CDR2 (germline): SGDLS, YYNGEE. Unmatched junction bases numbered 5, after V lost 0 bases and J lost 1 base. In DNA form, the CDR3 reads TGTGCCAGCAGCGTAGGCGCGGGGGGGCCGTCCTACGAGCAGTACTTC. This translates into CASSVGAGGPSYEQYF. Looking up the rest from reference TRBV9 and TRBJ2-7 gives the full variable domain: DSGVTQTPKHLITATGQRVTLRCSPRSGDLSVYWYQQSLDQGLQFLIQYYNGEERAKGNILERFSAQQFPDLHSELNLSSLELGDSALYFCASSVGAGGPSYEQYFGPGTRLTVT.

V gene TRBV5-5 combines with J gene TRBJ1-1; D is possibly TRBD1 (6 bases). Germline V gene sequence: CDR1 SGHKS, CDR2 YYEKEE (reference sequence). V shed 4 bases and J shed 5 bases, with 21 bases lying between them. CDR3 length: 16 amino acids. In nucleotides, the CDR3 is TGTGCCAGCAGCCCTAACGCCAGGGGCGCCGGTACTGAAGCTTTCTTT. This sequence encodes CASSPNARGAGTEAFF.

The DNA for the CDR3 is TGTGCCAGCAGTTTAAACGGGGAAGAGACCCAGTACTTC. It is translated as CASSLNGEETQYF. The genes are TRBV27 and TRBJ2-5; weak D call: TRBD2 (5 bases). V lost 2 bases and J lost 3, with 7 bases in between. Germline V gives CDR1 MNHEY, CDR2 SMNVEV (reference sequence). CDR3 length: 13 amino acids.

This clone was observed a handful of times. This chain connects TRBV11-2 to TRBJ1-6; no clear D. Germline V lookup: CDR1 SGHAT, CDR2 FQNNGV. Trimming left V 1 base short and J 10 bases short, with 14 bases between. This CDR3 has 15 amino acids. CDR3 loop: CASSLAWTVRSPLHF. CDR3 nucleotide sequence: TGTGCCAGCAGCTTAGCTTGGACTGTCAGGTCACCCCTCCACTTT.

The CDR3 DNA is TGTGCCAGCAGTTTATCGGTAAGGGGAACCTACGAGCAGTACTTC. It yields the protein CASSLSVRGTYEQYF. The rearrangement uses TRBV27 and TRBJ2-7, with TRBD1 as a possible D gene (5 bases). This CDR3 spans 15 amino acids. Trimming took off 0 bases at V and 2 bases at J, with 11 bases between the two ends. The germline V gene has CDR1 MNHEY and CDR2 SMNVEV (reference sequence).

This chain links TRBV19 with TRBJ2-3; D gene uncertain. From germline, CDR1 is LNHDA and CDR2 SQIVND (reference sequence). V lost 4 bases, J lost 2 bases, and 1 base lay in between. CDR3 length equals 11 residues. This CDR3 reads CASSNTDTQYF. The CDR3 nucleotides are TGTGCCAGTAGTAACACAGATACGCAGTATTTT.

The CDR3 DNA reads TGTGCCAGCAGTCCGTCTCAGGGGATCAATGAAAAACTGTTTTTT. Translation: CASSPSQGINEKLFF. The V and J genes are TRBV9 and TRBJ1-4, with D perhaps matching TRBD1 (6 bases). V was cut by 5 bases and J by 5 bases, with 16 bases left in between. Per germline, CDR1 SGDLS and CDR2 YYNGEE. This CDR3 spans 15 amino acids.

The chain employs TRBV2 and TRBJ2-4; 10 bases align to TRBD2. Per the germline V gene, CDR1 is SNHLY and CDR2 is FYNNEI. V gave up 5 bases and J gave up 3 bases; unmatched junction bases: 4. The CDR3 loop spans 15 amino acids. DNA of the CDR3: TGTGCCAGCAGTAGAGCGGGGGGGGTCAAAAACATTCAGTACTTC. The encoded protein is CASSRAGGVKNIQYF.

The genes are TRBV4-3 and TRBJ1-4, with D maybe TRBD1 (6 bases). The CDR3 spans 14 residues. Trimming removed 1 base from V and 10 bases from J, with 13 bases in between. From germline, CDR1 is LGHNA and CDR2 YSLEER. As DNA, the CDR3 is TGCGCCAGCAGCCAAGTAGGGGGGCTTGGAAAACTGTTTTTT. It yields the protein CASSQVGGLGKLFF.

The chain has TRBV19 and TRBJ1-4; 7 bases agree with TRBD1. The CDR3 is 15 residues long. CDR1 and CDR2 (germline): LNHDA, SQIVND (reference sequence). Trimming took 4 bases from V and 3 from J; bases not matched to a gene: 5. The CDR3 nucleotides read TGTGCCAGTAGTAGAGGCGGGACAGCTAATGAAAAACTGTTTTTT. As protein: CASSRGGTANEKLFF.

J is TRBJ1-1 and V is TRBV6-4; 7 bases agree with TRBD1. CDR1 and CDR2 from the germline V gene are MRHNA and SNTAGT. V lost 5 bases and J lost 4; bases outside the gene matches: 4. The CDR3 covers 13 residues. The CDR3 DNA is TGTGCCAGCAGTACAGGGGCCGGCACTGAAGCTTTCTTT. Translating it yields CASSTGAGTEAFF.

The chain employs TRBV19 and TRBJ1-2; D is unclear. Deletions cut 5 bases from V and 4 bases from J, with 8 bases between. The CDR3 covers 12 residues. CDR1 is LNHDA and CDR2 is SQIVND in the germline V gene (reference sequence). The CDR3 is CASSVGGYGYTF. For the CDR3, the DNA is TGTGCCAGTAGTGTTGGTGGCTATGGCTACACCTTC.

This chain connects TRBV4-3 to TRBJ1-1; TRBD1 is a possible D gene (5 bases). Germline V CDR1 and CDR2: LGHNA, YSLEER. Trimming cost V 0 bases and J 8 bases, with 10 bases left between them. The CDR3 extends over 13 amino acids. Written as DNA, the CDR3 is TGCGCCAGCAGCCAAGATGTGAGGACAGAAGCTTTCTTT. Its translation is CASSQDVRTEAFF.

This clone has more than one count but fewer than ten. V gene TRBV11-3 combines with J gene TRBJ2-5, with unresolved D. Between the trimmed V and J ends, which lost 2 bases and 5 bases, there was a span of 9 bases. Looked up from germline, CDR1 is SGHNT and CDR2 is YENEEA. The CDR3 runs 13 residues. The CDR3, as DNA: TGTGCCAGCAGCTTAAATGTTCGGGAGACCCAGTACTTC. This gives the protein CASSLNVRETQYF.

The chain recombines TRBV6-5 with TRBJ2-1, with D hard to call. Trimming took off 0 bases at V and 6 bases at J, with 6 bases between the two ends. The CDR3 extends over 13 amino acids. Germline V gene data show CDR1 as MNHEY and CDR2 as SVGAGI. CDR3 in DNA: TGTGCCAGCAGTTACTCGGCAAGCAATGAGCAGTTCTTC. This codes for CASSYSASNEQFF.

This rearrangement joins TRBV5-1 to TRBJ2-3; no definite D call. Germline CDR1 and CDR2: SGHRS and YFSETQ. The CDR3 has 14 amino acids. Trimming removed 0 bases at V and 4 bases at J, with 9 bases between. The CDR3 nucleotides are TGCGCCAGCAGCTTGGACCCCCTCCCAGATACGCAGTATTTT. Encoded protein: CASSLDPLPDTQYF.

This clone was seen just once. The chain recombines TRBV2 with TRBJ2-5, with a weak D call TRBD2 (6 bases). Germline values: CDR1 SNHLY, CDR2 FYNNEI. Trimming shortened V by 3 bases and J by 5 bases, and 16 bases separated the two germline ends. There are 15 residues in the CDR3. The CDR3 sequence is CASSDRAGSGETQYF. The DNA for the CDR3 is TGTGCCAGCAGTGATAGGGCAGGGAGCGGGGAGACCCAGTACTTC.

The chain carries TRBV11-2 and TRBJ2-7; D is unclear. Germline loops: CDR1 SGHAT, CDR2 FQNNGV. Trimming cost V 1 base and J 0 bases, with 13 bases left between them. This CDR3 has 16 residues. This chain's CDR3 is CASSLGDLYRSYEQYF. The CDR3, as DNA: TGTGCCAGCAGCTTAGGCGACCTCTACCGCTCCTACGAGCAGTACTTC.

The gene calls are TRBV5-4 and TRBJ2-2, with TRBD2 matching over 10 bases. V shed 7 bases and J 3 bases; nucleotides not matched to a gene: 9. This CDR3 has 16 amino acids. Per the germline V gene, CDR1 is SGHNT and CDR2 is YYREEE (reference sequence). CDR3 coding DNA: TGTGCCAGCCACGACCCGACTAGCGGGCACACCGGGGAGCTGTTTTTT. Its protein is CASHDPTSGHTGELFF.

The J gene is TRBJ1-2, the V gene TRBV6-1; 7 bases match TRBD1. Germline V gives CDR1 MNHNS, CDR2 SASEGT. The CDR3 is made up of 14 amino acids. With V trimmed by 6 bases and J by 4 bases, 8 bases remained unmatched. The CDR3: CASRQGTVGYGYTF. The CDR3 region has the DNA TGTGCCAGCAGGCAGGGGACAGTCGGCTATGGCTACACCTTC.

The V and J genes are TRBV5-6 and TRBJ1-2, with D maybe TRBD1 (6 bases). The ends were cut back, 5 bases at V and 3 bases at J, with 17 bases in the middle. Germline loops: CDR1 SGHDT, CDR2 YYEEEE. The CDR3 sequence is 15 residues long. CDR3 amino acids: CASSFQGLTYYGYTF. The CDR3 bases are TGTGCCAGCAGTTTTCAGGGGCTCACCTACTATGGCTACACCTTC.

For the CDR3, the DNA is TGTGCCAGCAGTGAACAGGGAAGCGCGGGGGGGACCCAGTACTTC. Encoded protein: CASSEQGSAGGTQYF. The rearrangement uses TRBV6-1 and TRBJ2-5, with 8 bases that match TRBD2. Germline V gene lookup returns CDR1 MNHNS and CDR2 SASEGT. J gave up 7 bases and V 2 bases, and 9 bases lay outside the gene matches. The CDR3 has 15 amino acids.